This passage covers 24 T cell receptor beta chains from one sample sequenced in a study of untreated major depressive disorder (dated by TCRdb to the late 2010s). The method was the immunoSEQ multiplex PCR assay. TCRdb carries this immuneACCESS record with in-frame sequences only. Its versions omit some clonotypes, under half of them owing to an unresolved V gene in the studies checked, with the rest unexplained. Here the sample has about 20,000 clones; under 95% occur a single time. The ten largest clonotypes hold less than 0.75% of the sample. No antigen has been assigned to these receptors. Study-wide findings and limitations: Higher TRBV05-01 (Vbeta 5.1) usage among CD4+ T cells of depressed patients compared with controls was confirmed by sequencing, with p = 0.040 in a one-tailed test.

Sequences were obtained from CD4+ T cells from PBMCs. These receptors all come from a woman in her forties with major depressive disorder.

V gene TRBV25-1 combines with J gene TRBJ1-3; perhaps TRBD1 as D (6 bases). The CDR3 is 14 residues long. The V and J ends lost 5 bases and 4 bases respectively, with 12 bases between them. CDR1 and CDR2 (germline): MGHDK, SYGVNS. The CDR3 loop is CASSYQGLGNTIYF. CDR3 DNA sequence: TGTGCCAGCAGTTATCAGGGGTTAGGAAACACCATATATTTT.

The V call is TRBV7-3, the J call TRBJ2-2; weak D call: TRBD1 (6 bases). This CDR3 comprises 16 residues. The germline V gene has CDR1 SGHTA and CDR2 FQGTGA. V was cut by 4 bases and J by 4 bases, with 16 bases left in between. DNA for the CDR3: TGTGCCAGCAGCTCTGCCGGGACAAGGACCACCGGGGAGCTGTTTTTT. Residues: CASSSAGTRTTGELFF.

This chain connects TRBV6-4 to TRBJ1-2, with D perhaps matching TRBD1 (5 bases). This CDR3 spans 15 amino acids. Trimming left V 3 bases short and J 6 bases short, with 17 bases between. Per germline, CDR1 MRHNA and CDR2 SNTAGT. The CDR3 protein is CASSEAVGDYNGYTF. CDR3 nucleotide sequence: TGTGCCAGCAGTGAGGCGGTCGGGGACTATAATGGCTACACCTTC.

The V gene is TRBV5-1, the J gene TRBJ1-6; weak D call: TRBD1 (5 bases). Between the trimmed V and J ends, which lost 4 bases and 7 bases, there was a span of 12 bases. Germline CDR1 SGHRS, CDR2 YFSETQ. The CDR3 totals 14 residues. The CDR3 here is CASSAGTTNSPLHF. In DNA, the CDR3 is TGCGCCAGCAGCGCCGGGACTACCAATTCACCCCTCCACTTT.

V gene TRBV2 combines with J gene TRBJ1-4; D call uncertain. Looked up from germline, CDR1 is SNHLY and CDR2 is FYNNEI. Trimming stripped 3 bases from V and 11 bases from J, with 13 bases between. CDR3 length: 13 amino acids. In DNA form, the CDR3 reads TGTGCCAGCAGTGAGGCCCGCCAAACCAAACTGTTTTTT. This translates into CASSEARQTKLFF.

CDR3 DNA sequence: TGCAGCGTTTATGGGACGCTGAACACCGGGGAGCTGTTTTTT. The encoded protein is CSVYGTLNTGELFF. The chain carries TRBV29-1 and TRBJ2-2; the D call may be TRBD1 or TRBD2 (5 bases each). The CDR3 totals 14 residues. V was shortened by 5 bases and J by 1 base, with 11 bases between the two germline ends. CDR1 is SQVTM, CDR2 ANQGSEA, per germline.

V is TRBV5-4 and J is TRBJ1-1; 9 nucleotides line up with TRBD1. V shed 3 bases and J 4 bases; nucleotides not matched to a gene: 10. This CDR3 has 16 residues. From germline, CDR1 is SGHNT and CDR2 YYREEE (reference sequence). The CDR3 DNA is TGTGCCAGCAGCTCGATCCGACAGGGGGTTGGCACTGAAGCTTTCTTT. Protein: CASSSIRQGVGTEAFF.

J is TRBJ2-7 and V is TRBV11-3; D may be TRBD1 or TRBD2 (5 bases each). This CDR3 spans 16 amino acids. With 4 bases removed from V and 10 bases from J, the gap between germline ends came to 26 bases. CDR1 is SGHNT, CDR2 YENEEA, per germline. CDR3 bases: TGTGCCAGCAGCTCTTGGGGCGGGCGTCAAGCTACGAAACAGTACTTC. The encoded protein is CASSSWGGRQATKQYF.

This clone was detected only once. V usage is TRBV9 and J usage is TRBJ1-2; D unclear. Germline-derived CDR1 and CDR2 are SGDLS and YYNGEE. The germline V and J ends were trimmed by 0 bases and 0 bases, with 9 bases remaining between them. This CDR3 has 15 residues. In DNA form, the CDR3 reads TGTGCCAGCAGCGTAGTGGCCTACCCTAACTATGGCTACACCTTC. As protein: CASSVVAYPNYGYTF.

This clone occurred a few times. The chain combines TRBV5-1 with TRBJ1-1, with D tentatively TRBD1 (5 bases). CDR3 length equals 14 residues. The V and J ends lost 6 bases and 1 base respectively, with 13 bases between them. Germline V lookup: CDR1 SGHRS, CDR2 YFSETQ. Here the CDR3 DNA reads TGCGCCAGCACTGGGAGCGGGGCGAACACTGAAGCTTTCTTT. As protein: CASTGSGANTEAFF.

The V and J genes are TRBV4-2 and TRBJ2-3; D ambiguous. This CDR3 comprises 15 residues. Germline V lookup: CDR1 LGHNA, CDR2 YNFKEQ. V dropped 1 base and J dropped 4 bases, with 12 bases sitting between them. In nucleotides, the CDR3 is TGTGCCAGCAGCCAAGGCCCCTTTGCAGCAGATACGCAGTATTTT. Encoded protein: CASSQGPFAADTQYF.

This sequence joins TRBV19 and TRBJ1-1, with TRBD1 matching over 7 bases. This CDR3 comprises 13 residues. Trimming at V came to 5 bases and at J to 3 bases, leaving 3 bases not matched to a gene. Germline loops: CDR1 LNHDA, CDR2 SQIVND (reference sequence). CDR3 nucleotides: TGTGCCAGTAGTCGCGACAGGGACACTGAAGCTTTCTTT. Protein sequence: CASSRDRDTEAFF.

This chain connects TRBV2 to TRBJ1-1; D is undetermined. Germline V lookup: CDR1 SNHLY, CDR2 FYNNEI. V lost 0 bases, J lost 1 base, and 6 bases lay in between. The CDR3 contains 14 residues. The chain's CDR3 is CASSEASRNTEAFF. The CDR3 nucleotides are TGTGCCAGCAGTGAAGCGTCACGGAACACTGAAGCTTTCTTT.

In its sample, this clone was seen once. The V and J genes are TRBV2 and TRBJ1-5; 7 nucleotides line up with TRBD1. The CDR3 covers 14 residues. V lost 8 bases to trimming and J lost 2 bases; unmatched junction nucleotides: 6. Looked up from germline, CDR1 is SNHLY and CDR2 is FYNNEI. The CDR3 region is CASYQGDGNQPQHF. The CDR3 nucleotides read TGTGCCAGCTATCAGGGGGACGGCAATCAGCCCCAGCATTTT.

This chain links TRBV7-2 with TRBJ2-2; D is uncertain. V was shortened by 2 bases and J by 7 bases, with 5 bases between the two germline ends. The CDR3 covers 12 residues. Germline V gene sequence: CDR1 SGHTA, CDR2 FQGNSA. The CDR3 nucleotides read TGTGCCAGCAGCTTATCAGACGGGGAGCTGTTTTTT. It codes for CASSLSDGELFF.

Comment on this clone: One end of the junction fails to match germline, which may point to a read error. The J gene is TRBJ2-1, the V gene TRBV27; D call uncertain. Germline lookup yields CDR1 MNHEY and CDR2 SMNVEV (reference sequence). This CDR3 contains 11 residues. This CDR3 reads CASSFLGFRIF. CDR3 coding DNA: TGTGCCAGCAGTTTTTTGGGGTTTCGGATCTTC.

V usage is TRBV7-9 and J usage is TRBJ1-2; D is unclear. The ends were cut back, 5 bases at V and 8 bases at J, with 18 bases in the middle. This CDR3 comprises 14 residues. Germline V gene data show CDR1 as SEHNR and CDR2 as FQNEAQ (reference sequence). The CDR3 spells CASSPTAPGYGYTF. The DNA of the CDR3 is TGTGCCAGCAGCCCTACAGCTCCCGGATACGGCTACACCTTC. Looking up the rest from reference TRBV7-9 and TRBJ1-2 gives the full variable domain: DTGVSQNPRHKITKRGQNVTFRCDPISEHNRLYWYRQTLGQGPEFLTYFQNEAQLEKSRLLSDRFSAERPKGSFSTLEIQRTEQGDSAMYLCASSPTAPGYGYTFGSGTRLTVV.

This clone was counted once. This chain joins TRBV4-2 and TRBJ1-1; no clear D. This CDR3 region has 14 residues. V was trimmed by 4 bases and J by 10 bases, leaving 19 bases between them. The germline V gene has CDR1 LGHNA and CDR2 YNFKEQ. CDR3 DNA: TGTGCCAGCAGCCGACTCGGTTTTGAATCGGTAGCTTTCTTT. Its translation is CASSRLGFESVAFF.

The V gene is TRBV5-1, the J gene TRBJ1-2; possibly TRBD1 for D (6 bases). This CDR3 has 15 amino acids. V lost 4 bases and J 3 bases, leaving 16 bases between the germline ends. The germline gives CDR1 SGHRS, CDR2 YFSETQ. The CDR3 nucleotides read TGCGCCAGCAGCCTCCTTGGACAGACCGACTATGGCTACACCTTC. Translation gives CASSLLGQTDYGYTF.

The chain links TRBV4-1 to TRBJ1-5; D is ambiguous. Germline CDR1 is MGHRA and CDR2 is YSYEKL. The CDR3 loop spans 16 amino acids. Trimming removed 0 bases at V and 4 bases at J, with 13 bases between. CDR3 bases: TGCGCCAGCAGCCAAGATGAGTCGGCGCCGAATCAGCCCCAGCATTTT. Its translation is CASSQDESAPNQPQHF.

The chain employs TRBV4-2 and TRBJ2-1, with 8 bases identical to TRBD2. The CDR3 extends over 15 amino acids. J was trimmed by 4 bases and V by 1 base; bases with no gene match: 3. Germline CDR1 LGHNA, CDR2 YNFKEQ. DNA for the CDR3: TGTGCCAGCAGCCAAGCGGGGGGGCAATACAATGAGCAGTTCTTC. The encoded protein is CASSQAGGQYNEQFF.

J is TRBJ2-7 and V is TRBV9; 9 bases fit TRBD1. J gave up 4 bases and V 0 bases, and 2 bases lay outside the gene matches. The CDR3 covers 14 residues. Germline lookup yields CDR1 SGDLS and CDR2 YYNGEE. This CDR3 is CASSVGGTGYEQYF. In DNA, the CDR3 is TGTGCCAGCAGCGTAGGTGGGACAGGGTACGAGCAGTACTTC.

The genes are TRBV15 and TRBJ2-3; no clear D gene. The CDR3 has 16 amino acids. CDR1 is LNHNV, CDR2 YYDKDF, per germline (reference sequence). Trimming cost V 1 base and J 2 bases, with 13 bases left between them. CDR3 protein: CATSRGSSAPTDTQYF. CDR3 nucleotides: TGTGCCACCAGCAGAGGGTCTTCAGCCCCCACAGATACGCAGTATTTT.

This sequence joins TRBV13 and TRBJ2-1, with TRBD1 matching over 7 bases. CDR1 PRHDT and CDR2 FYEKMQ come from the germline V gene (reference sequence). This CDR3 region has 18 residues. V was pared by 0 bases and J by 0 bases, with 8 bases of the junction left unmatched. CDR3 residues: CASSLGPYRGTSYNEQFF. The CDR3 DNA follows: TGTGCCAGCAGCTTAGGACCCTACAGGGGCACCTCCTACAATGAGCAGTTCTTC.